The sequence of this T cell receptor beta chain was determined in a study of blood T cell repertoires in COVID-19. Study context: The analysed material was cDNA or gDNA that came from T cells, B-cell-depleted T cells, or PBMCs.

Here immunoSEQ multiplex PCR was the method, and the copy in TCRdb shows in-frame clones only, minus some. The sample carries around 310,000 clones, around 91% recorded once. There are a few counts of this clone. Cohort assignment relied on participant-reported clinical history. In Cohort 3, a recovered donor had either two negative PCRs, clearance, or symptom resolution. CDR1 is MNHEY and CDR2 is SVGAGI in the germline V gene. V lost 0 bases, J lost 9 bases, and 7 bases lay in between. There are 12 residues in the CDR3. Sequenced material: PBMCs or T cells enriched from blood (not recorded which). The chain is built from TRBV6-5 and TRBJ2-3; D uncertain. The sequence derives from a woman between 40 and 50 years old who had recovered from COVID-19. The CDR3: CASSYSRSTQYF. The CDR3 region has the DNA TGTGCCAGCAGTTACTCGAGGTCCACGCAGTATTTT.